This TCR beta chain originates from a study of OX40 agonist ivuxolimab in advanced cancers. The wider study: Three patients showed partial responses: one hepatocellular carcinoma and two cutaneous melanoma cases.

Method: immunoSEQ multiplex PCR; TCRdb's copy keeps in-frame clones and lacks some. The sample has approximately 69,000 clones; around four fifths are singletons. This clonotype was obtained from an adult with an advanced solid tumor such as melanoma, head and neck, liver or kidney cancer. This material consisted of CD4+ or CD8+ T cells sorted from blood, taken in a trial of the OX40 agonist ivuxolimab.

CDR3 in amino acids: CASSLPGIYEQYF. CDR3 in DNA: TGTGCCAGCAGCTTACCCGGGATCTACGAGCAGTACTTC. The chain links TRBV11-2 to TRBJ2-7, with D maybe TRBD2 (5 bases). The V gene's germline CDR1 is SGHAT and CDR2 FQNNGV. This CDR3 has 13 residues. The V end was cut by 2 bases, the J end by 3 bases, with 8 bases between.